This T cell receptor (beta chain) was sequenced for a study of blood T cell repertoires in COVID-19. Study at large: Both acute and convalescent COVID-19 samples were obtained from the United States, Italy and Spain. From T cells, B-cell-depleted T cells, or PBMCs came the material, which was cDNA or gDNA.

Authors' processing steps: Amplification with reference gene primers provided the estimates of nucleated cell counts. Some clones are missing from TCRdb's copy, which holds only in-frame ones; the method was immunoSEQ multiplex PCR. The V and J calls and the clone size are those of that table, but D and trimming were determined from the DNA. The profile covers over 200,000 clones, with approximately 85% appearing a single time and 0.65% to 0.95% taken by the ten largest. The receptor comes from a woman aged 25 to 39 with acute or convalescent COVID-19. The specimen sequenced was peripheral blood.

Written as DNA, the CDR3 is TGTGCCAGTAGTACAGGGACAGGAGCGAGTAGGACTAATGAAAAACTGTTTTTT. It specifies CASSTGTGASRTNEKLFF. The rearrangement joins TRBV19 to TRBJ1-4; 8 bases fit TRBD1. CDR1 is LNHDA, CDR2 SQIVND, per germline (reference sequence). Losses at the gene ends were 4 bases for V and 2 bases for J; bases not matched to a gene: 12. The CDR3 runs to 18 residues.